One and the same sample provided the 21 T cell receptor beta chains below, sequenced in a study of blood T cell repertoires in COVID-19. Generated by immunoSEQ multiplex PCR, the TCRdb table keeps only in-frame clones and is missing some. The table records 100,000 to 150,000 clones, about 80% of them present only once. Sequencing used peripheral blood. These receptors were collected from a middle-aged man with active or convalescent COVID-19.

This chain uses TRBV18 with TRBJ2-3; 15 bases line up with TRBD2. The germline V gene encodes CDR1 KGHSH and CDR2 LQKENI. V shed 0 bases, J shed 0 bases, and the junction held 7 bases outside the gene matches. The CDR3 sequence is 20 residues long. The DNA for the CDR3 is TGTGCCAGCTCACCACCGGTCGGGACTAGCGGGGGGCTCAGCACAGATACGCAGTATTTT. Translated, it gives CASSPPVGTSGGLSTDTQYF.

The V gene is TRBV19, the J gene TRBJ2-7; TRBD2 matches at 8 bases. This CDR3 has 15 residues. CDR1 LNHDA and CDR2 SQIVND come from the germline V gene (reference sequence). V was pared by 7 bases and J by 12 bases, with 20 bases of the junction left unmatched. CDR3 in amino acids: CASTNIGGDHRDLYF. The CDR3 bases are TGTGCCAGTACAAACATCGGGGGGGATCACCGGGATCTGTACTTC.

This clone was counted once. This sequence joins TRBV10-3 and TRBJ2-3; D call uncertain. Germline loops: CDR1 ENHRY, CDR2 SYGVKD. Trimming left V 2 bases short and J 4 bases short, with 13 bases between. This CDR3 is 15 amino acids long. The CDR3 sequence: CAISEPGSRPDTQYF. The CDR3 nucleotides are TGTGCCATCAGTGAGCCAGGAAGTCGTCCAGATACGCAGTATTTT.

J is TRBJ1-2 and V is TRBV18; 7 bases are a match to TRBD1. CDR3 length equals 16 residues. Trimming removed 3 bases from V and 2 bases from J; junction bases left unmatched: 9. Per germline, CDR1 KGHSH and CDR2 LQKENI. CDR3 coding DNA: TGTGCCAGCTCACCTGGACAGGCGATGCAGAACTATGGCTACACCTTC. This encodes CASSPGQAMQNYGYTF.

This chain uses TRBV7-9 with TRBJ1-5; 8 bases are a match to TRBD1. The CDR3 extends over 15 amino acids. The germline gives CDR1 SEHNR, CDR2 FQNEAQ (reference sequence). Germline trimming cut 5 bases from V and 6 bases from J; bases unmatched to any gene: 9. The CDR3, as DNA: TGTGCCAGCAGCACCGGGACAGGTGTTAGTCAGCCCCAGCATTTT. Translating it yields CASSTGTGVSQPQHF.

The J gene is TRBJ1-2, the V gene TRBV10-3, with D tentatively TRBD1 (5 bases). Germline CDR1 ENHRY, CDR2 SYGVKD. This CDR3 comprises 15 residues. V shed 2 bases and J shed 6 bases, with 16 bases lying between them. The chain's CDR3 is CAISEPRVAVDGYTF. CDR3 in DNA: TGTGCCATCAGTGAGCCCAGGGTGGCGGTCGATGGCTACACCTTC.

This clone was seen a single time. The rearrangement links TRBV5-1 to TRBJ1-3, with a weak D call TRBD1 (6 bases). V was pared by 5 bases and J by 2 bases, with 11 bases between. Germline CDR1 and CDR2: SGHRS and YFSETQ. The CDR3 consists of 14 residues. This CDR3 reads CASRDGTPGNTIYF. The CDR3 nucleotides read TGCGCCAGCAGAGACGGGACACCTGGAAACACCATATATTTT.

The sample holds a few counts of this clone. The V call is TRBV10-3, the J call TRBJ1-5, with a weak D call TRBD1 (6 bases). CDR1 ENHRY and CDR2 SYGVKD come from the germline V gene. The CDR3 runs 14 residues. Trimming stripped 4 bases from V and 0 bases from J, with 7 bases between. CDR3 loop: CAISGQDSNQPQHF. The CDR3 DNA reads TGTGCCATCAGTGGACAGGATAGCAATCAGCCCCAGCATTTT.

The V and J genes are TRBV12-3 or TRBV12-4 and TRBJ2-7, with a weak D call TRBD1 (6 bases). The CDR3 length is 12 residues. V was shortened by 2 bases and J by 5 bases, with 7 bases between the two germline ends. The CDR3 nucleotides are TGTGCCAGCAGTTTACAGGGGAACGAGCAGTACTTC. This translates into CASSLQGNEQYF.

This chain connects TRBV6-2 or TRBV6-3 to TRBJ1-1; maybe TRBD1 (5 bases). This CDR3 contains 16 residues. Germline V gives CDR1 MNHEY, CDR2 SVGEGT. Trimming cost V 5 bases and J 1 base, with 17 bases left between them. This chain's CDR3 is CASSQIGHLGNTEAFF. Here the CDR3 DNA reads TGTGCCAGCAGTCAAATTGGACATCTAGGGAACACTGAAGCTTTCTTT.

The V call is TRBV11-2, the J call TRBJ2-3; possibly TRBD2 for D (5 bases). Germline CDR1 is SGHAT and CDR2 is FQNNGV. The CDR3 extends over 14 amino acids. V lost 0 bases, J lost 5 bases, and 9 bases lay in between. CDR3 protein: CASSLEWSGDTQYF. Here the CDR3 DNA reads TGTGCCAGCAGCTTAGAGTGGAGCGGAGATACGCAGTATTTT.

The V gene is TRBV11-2, the J gene TRBJ2-1; TRBD2 agrees at 11 bases. Germline CDR1 SGHAT, CDR2 FQNNGV. Trimming took 1 base from V and 4 from J; bases not matched to a gene: 9. This CDR3 has 18 residues. This chain's CDR3 is CASSLVWASGGRYNEQFF. CDR3 nucleotide sequence: TGTGCCAGCAGCTTAGTCTGGGCTAGCGGGGGGCGGTACAATGAGCAGTTCTTC.

The sample holds a few counts of this clone. The chain couples TRBV7-9 to TRBJ1-1; 7 nucleotides align to TRBD1. Germline V CDR1 and CDR2: SEHNR, FQNEAQ (reference sequence). The trim removed 5 bases at V and 1 base at J, leaving 13 bases unmatched. This CDR3 is 17 amino acids long. CDR3 residues: CASSHPQTGVRNTEAFF. Written as DNA, the CDR3 is TGTGCCAGCAGCCATCCCCAAACAGGGGTCAGGAACACTGAAGCTTTCTTT.

The chain has TRBV4-3 and TRBJ1-2, with TRBD1 identical over 8 bases. Germline CDR1 LGHNA, CDR2 YSLEER. The CDR3 sequence is 16 residues long. Trimming at V came to 1 base and at J to 5 bases, leaving 9 bases not matched to a gene. CDR3 loop: CASSQAHAGGAYGYTF. The CDR3 DNA is TGCGCCAGCAGCCAAGCCCACGCAGGGGGCGCGTATGGCTACACCTTC.

The rearrangement joins TRBV7-2 to TRBJ2-6; 7 positions match TRBD1. Germline V gives CDR1 SGHTA, CDR2 FQGNSA. CDR3 length equals 16 residues. Germline trimming cut 4 bases from V and 4 bases from J; bases unmatched to any gene: 7. The CDR3 nucleotides are TGTGCCAGCAGCTCGCAAAGGACAGGCGGGGCCAACGTCCTGACTTTC. It specifies CASSSQRTGGANVLTF.

This rearrangement joins TRBV10-3 to TRBJ2-1; the match to TRBD2 covers 10 bases. The CDR3 contains 13 residues. The trim removed 8 bases at V and 5 bases at J, leaving 3 bases unmatched. Germline CDR1 and CDR2: ENHRY and SYGVKD. CDR3 nucleotides: TGTGCCATCCGGACTAGCGGAAACAATGAGCAGTTCTTC. Protein product: CAIRTSGNNEQFF.

The rearrangement uses TRBV30 and TRBJ2-3; 12 bases match TRBD2. V gave up 4 bases and J gave up 1 base; unmatched junction bases: 6. The CDR3 extends over 16 amino acids. Germline V CDR1 and CDR2: GTSNPN, SVGIG (reference sequence). The CDR3 sequence is CAWTKTSGGRTDTQYF. In DNA, the CDR3 is TGTGCCTGGACTAAGACTAGCGGGGGTCGCACAGATACGCAGTATTTT.

The chain is built from TRBV5-5 and TRBJ1-5, with 7 positions matching TRBD1. This CDR3 comprises 14 residues. Germline V lookup: CDR1 SGHKS, CDR2 YYEKEE (reference sequence). With V trimmed by 2 bases and J by 4 bases, 3 bases remained unmatched. The DNA for the CDR3 is TGTGCCAGCAGCTTTCAGACAGGGAATCAGCCCCAGCATTTT. Translation gives CASSFQTGNQPQHF. Drawing the rest from reference TRBV5-5 and TRBJ1-5, the complete variable domain is DAGVTQSPTHLIKTRGQQVTLRCSPISGHKSVSWYQQVLGQGPQFIFQYYEKEERGRGNFPDRFSARQFPNYSSELNVNALLLGDSALYLCASSFQTGNQPQHFGDGTRLSIL.

The chain combines TRBV18 with TRBJ1-4, with D tentatively TRBD1 (5 bases). CDR1 and CDR2 from the germline V gene are KGHSH and LQKENI. The CDR3 is 15 residues long. V was clipped by 5 bases and J by 4 bases, with 14 bases between them. The CDR3 loop is CASSEFQGLNEKLFF. The CDR3 nucleotides are TGTGCCAGCTCAGAATTCCAGGGTCTTAATGAAAAACTGTTTTTT. Based on the CDR3 plus reference TRBV18 and TRBJ1-4, the full variable domain is NAGVMQNPRHLVRRRGQEARLRCSPMKGHSHVYWYRQLPEEGLKFMVYLQKENIIDESGMPKERFSAEFPKEGPSILRIQQVVRGDSAAYFCASSEFQGLNEKLFFGSGTQLSVL.

Concerning this clone: A much larger clonotype is one base distant, so this may be a read error. This chain uses TRBV18 with TRBJ1-5; 10 bases are a match to TRBD1. Trimming removed 2 bases from V and 5 bases from J; junction bases left unmatched: 0. CDR3 length equals 14 residues. CDR1 is KGHSH, CDR2 LQKENI, per germline. The CDR3 loop is CASSPGTGDQPQHF. The CDR3 DNA follows: TGTGCCAGCTCACCAGGGACAGGGGATCAGCCCCAGCATTTT.

The V gene is TRBV2, the J gene TRBJ2-3, with 10 positions matching TRBD2. This CDR3 comprises 16 residues. CDR1 and CDR2 (germline): SNHLY, FYNNEI. V dropped 3 bases and J dropped 4; count of bases not matched to a gene: 7. The CDR3, as DNA: TGTGCCAGCAGTGATAGGCTAGCGGGGGATGCAGATACGCAGTATTTT. Protein sequence: CASSDRLAGDADTQYF.